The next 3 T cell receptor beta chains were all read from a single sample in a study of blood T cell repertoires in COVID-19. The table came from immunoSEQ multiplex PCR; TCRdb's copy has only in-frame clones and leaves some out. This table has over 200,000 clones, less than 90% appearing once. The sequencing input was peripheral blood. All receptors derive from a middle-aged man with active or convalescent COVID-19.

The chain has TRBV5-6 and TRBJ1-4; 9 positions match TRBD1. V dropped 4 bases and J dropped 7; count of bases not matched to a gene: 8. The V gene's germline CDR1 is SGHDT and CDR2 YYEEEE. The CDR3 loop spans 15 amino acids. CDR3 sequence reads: CASSTRDRVGEKLFF. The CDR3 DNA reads TGTGCCAGCAGCACCCGGGACAGGGTGGGTGAAAAACTGTTTTTT.

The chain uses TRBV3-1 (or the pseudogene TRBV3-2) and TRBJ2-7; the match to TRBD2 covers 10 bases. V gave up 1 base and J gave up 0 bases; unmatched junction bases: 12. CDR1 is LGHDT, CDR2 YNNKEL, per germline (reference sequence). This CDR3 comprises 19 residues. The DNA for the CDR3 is TGTGCCAGCAGCCAAGTGAGCGGGAGGGCCTCCAGGAGCTCCTACGAGCAGTACTTC. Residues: CASSQVSGRASRSSYEQYF.

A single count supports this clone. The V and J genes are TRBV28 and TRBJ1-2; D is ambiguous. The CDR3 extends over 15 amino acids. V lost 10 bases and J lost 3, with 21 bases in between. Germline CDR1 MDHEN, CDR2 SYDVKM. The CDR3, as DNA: TGTGCCACGGGCTCCAGAGGACTCTTCGACTATGGCTACACCTTC. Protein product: CATGSRGLFDYGYTF.